A single T cell receptor (beta chain) is shown here with its context. The data derive from a study of blood T cell repertoires in COVID-19. Germline-derived CDR1 and CDR2 are SGHTA and FQGNSA. V lost 1 base to trimming and J lost 5 bases, with 23 bases between them. The CDR3 is 19 residues long. Libraries were prepared by immunoSEQ multiplex PCR; TCRdb keeps only in-frame clonotypes and omits some of them. The sample yields about 69,000 clones, less than 90% seen once. The TCR originated in a man older than 75 with acute or convalescent COVID-19. The sample taken for sequencing was peripheral blood. The V call is TRBV7-2, the J call TRBJ1-4, with TRBD1 as a possible D gene (5 bases). The CDR3 reads CASSLVGPVMVGGNEKLFF. In nucleotides, the CDR3 is TGTGCCAGCAGCTTAGTAGGACCGGTTATGGTTGGGGGGAATGAAAAACTGTTTTTT. Drawing the rest from reference TRBV7-2 and TRBJ1-4, the complete variable domain is GAGVSQSPSNKVTEKGKDVELRCDPISGHTALYWYRQSLGQGLEFLIYFQGNSAPDKSGLPSDRFSAERTGGSVSTLTIQRTQQEDSAVYLCASSLVGPVMVGGNEKLFFGSGTQLSVL.